This TCR beta chain is drawn from a study of cytomegalovirus exposure and HLA in healthy donors. There are 17 residues in the CDR3. The germline gives CDR1 LNHDA, CDR2 SQIVND (reference sequence). V gave up 4 bases and J gave up 5 bases; unmatched junction bases: 9. The study ran its PCR with 60 Vbeta and 13 Jbeta primers. Assay used: immunoSEQ multiplex PCR; TCRdb lists only in-frame clones, some missing. The sample has under 70,000 clones; roughly 90% are singletons. The origin of this receptor is a woman in her thirties in good health and CMV-seronegative. Sequences were obtained from PBMCs. V gene TRBV19 combines with J gene TRBJ2-3; 13 bases agree with TRBD2. This chain's CDR3 is CASSTKLAGGPGDTQYF. As DNA, the CDR3 is TGTGCCAGTAGTACCAAACTAGCGGGAGGGCCCGGAGATACGCAGTATTTT.